This T cell receptor (beta chain) is from a study of low-dose radiotherapy and immunotherapy resistance in tumors. Study overall: With cycle 1 day 1 as the start, patients took oral aspirin 300 mg daily for four cycles.

This clonotype showed up just a few times. Noted time point: before trial treatment. The treatment that donors received included nivolumab, ipilimumab, aspirin, low-dose cyclophosphamide and low-dose radiotherapy. With TRAV- and TRBV-specific primers, first-strand cDNA was made, covering the alpha and beta chains. TCRs underwent 20 PCR cycles of amplification with a constant-region primer and V-primer adapter. MiXCR was run by TCRdb on the reads, yielding one entry per CDR3 protein. The table shows fewer than 95,000 distinct CDR3 sequences, with 9.4% occurring only once. The CDR3 covers 14 residues. Trimming at V came to 3 bases and at J to 6 bases, leaving 9 bases not matched to a gene. Germline V gives CDR1 DFQATT, CDR2 SNEGSKA (reference sequence).

This receptor was identified in a male donor with prostate cancer. The sequenced sample was PBMCs, obtained before treatment. V gene TRBV20-1 combines with J gene TRBJ2-7; 9 bases are a match to TRBD2. The DNA for the CDR3 is TGCAGTGCTAGGGGGACTAGCAGACCGTCCGAGCAGTACTTC. Protein product: CSARGTSRPSEQYF.